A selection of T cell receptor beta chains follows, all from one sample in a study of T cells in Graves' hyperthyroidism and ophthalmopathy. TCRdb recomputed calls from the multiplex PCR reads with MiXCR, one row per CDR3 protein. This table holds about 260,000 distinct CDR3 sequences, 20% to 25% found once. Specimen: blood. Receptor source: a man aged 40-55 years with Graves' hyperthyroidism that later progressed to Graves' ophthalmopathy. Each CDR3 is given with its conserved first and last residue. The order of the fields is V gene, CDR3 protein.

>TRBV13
CASSLGLRESNTGELFF
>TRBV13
CASSLGTGETYEQYF
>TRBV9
CASSVAPGQPQHF
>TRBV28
CASTPRLATYEQYF
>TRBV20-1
CSASRPSGEQYF
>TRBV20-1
CSARGGMKNYGYTF
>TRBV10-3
CAISEFGQGNTEAFF
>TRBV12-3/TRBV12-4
CASNLGTGLGYTF
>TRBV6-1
CASRLGRGVGTEAFF
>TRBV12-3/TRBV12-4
CASSRRDFEQYF
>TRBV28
CASSLKKETQYF
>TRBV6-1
CATTDRQFYEQYF
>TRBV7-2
CASSLEDEQYF
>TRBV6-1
CASNLAGETQYF
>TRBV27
CASSLNGRGSTYEQYF
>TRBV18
CASSPRTGDETQYF
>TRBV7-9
CASSLTGIDGYTF
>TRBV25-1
CASSATTIRVNSEAFF
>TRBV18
CASSPAGGRETQYF
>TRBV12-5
CASGLARSSHYGYTF
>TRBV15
CATSTVRGRATEAFF
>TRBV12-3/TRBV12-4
CASSPARTKETQYF
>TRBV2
CASSVRTGRRGNTIYF
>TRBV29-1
CSVEDLAGGPKQYF
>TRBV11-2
CASSQGQSRGYTF
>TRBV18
CASSKEQGNTEAFF
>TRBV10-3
CAIKGTLKNTEAFF
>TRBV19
CASRLGQENGYTF
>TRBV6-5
CASSLAGGLSYEQYF
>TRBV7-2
CASSLYFAGHQETQYF
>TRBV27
CASSYLDSGTGVTPLHF
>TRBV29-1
CSVPAGGKRTEAFF
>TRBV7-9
CASRKQTIENTIYF
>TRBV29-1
CSVDLGELFF
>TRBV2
CASSAQRTSGGYEQYF
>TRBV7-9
CASSLARTTNYGYTF
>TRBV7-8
CASSLALTGQTGELFF
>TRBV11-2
CASSWGLAGSTDTQYF
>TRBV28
CASSPGVGQKDQPQHF
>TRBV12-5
CASGLVETLNEQYF
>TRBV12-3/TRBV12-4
CASSLTGAGQPQHF
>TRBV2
CASSPTGYRSTGELFF
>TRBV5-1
CASSSGTEETQYF
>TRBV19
CASSITQNTEAFF
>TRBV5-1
CASSPGAGSDEQYF
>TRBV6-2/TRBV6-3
CASSQQGGGNQPQHF
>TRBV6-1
CGAGGGLETQYF
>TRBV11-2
CASSLVSESQTQYF
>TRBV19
CASSRGGDGNQPQHF
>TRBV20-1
CSATGGQAGNQPQHF
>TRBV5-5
CASTKLGGSGELFF
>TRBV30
CAWSGRETQYF
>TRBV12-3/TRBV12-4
CASSYRDGNQPQHF
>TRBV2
CASSVDRVGGQETQYF
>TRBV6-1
CASSDRGSWETQYF